This TCR beta chain comes out of a study of long-term antiretroviral therapy in people with HIV. Study details: First collections came about a decade before the 2015 immediate-ART recommendation. The study, taken as a whole, reports: Transplant donor controls retained higher diversity, though diversity increased after ART. Relative to control repertoires, HIV repertoires exhibited narrower CDR3 length ranges.

An immunoSEQ assay, version v3.0, was performed at survey level. Profiled with immunoSEQ multiplex PCR; TCRdb holds only in-frame clones, not every one. The sample shows tens of thousands of clones, 80% to 90% of them seen only once. Germline assignment: CDR1 MDHEN and CDR2 SYDVKM. V gave up 2 bases and J gave up 7 bases, with 8 bases separating them. CDR3 size: 12 residues. On this clone: Antigen: not known.

The V call is TRBV28, the J call TRBJ1-1; no firm D call. Material: unsorted PBMCs, obtained 3 years after starting antiretroviral therapy. This TCR was sampled from a man between 50 and 59 years old with HIV. The CDR3 spells CASSLIRDEAFF. CDR3 sequence (DNA): TGTGCCAGCAGTTTAATTCGTGATGAAGCTTTCTTT. The complete variable domain, with remaining parts taken from reference TRBV28 and TRBJ1-1, reads DVKVTQSSRYLVKRTGEKVFLECVQDMDHENMFWYRQDPGLGLRLIYFSYDVKMKEKGDIPEGYSVSREKKERFSLILESASTNQTSMYLCASSLIRDEAFFGQGTRLTVV.